This entry lists 3 T cell receptor beta chains sequenced from one sample in a study of T cell responses to AZD1222 COVID-19 vaccine. Only in-frame clones appear in the TCRdb table, and some are missing; sequencing was by immunoSEQ multiplex PCR. This table holds roughly 70,000 clones, around four fifths found once. Sample: peripheral blood, taken on day 0 of AZD1222 vaccination. These receptors all come from an adult in good health.

The chain employs TRBV5-6 and TRBJ1-6; D is possibly TRBD1 (5 bases). V was cut by 2 bases and J by 14 bases, with 14 bases left in between. Per germline, CDR1 SGHDT and CDR2 YYEEEE. This CDR3 is 13 amino acids long. CDR3 in amino acids: CASSFMGTRTLHF. In DNA form, the CDR3 reads TGTGCCAGCAGCTTTATGGGGACTCGAACCCTCCACTTT.

This sequence joins TRBV3-1 (or the pseudogene TRBV3-2) and TRBJ2-3; D possibly corresponds to TRBD2 (7 bases). The V end was cut by 4 bases, the J end by 2 bases, with 13 bases between. CDR3 length equals 15 residues. The germline V gene has CDR1 LGHDT and CDR2 YNNKEL (reference sequence). The DNA for the CDR3 is TGTGCCAGCAGCCGGGCGGGGGCCTTCACAGATACGCAGTATTTT. Translating gives CASSRAGAFTDTQYF.

The rearrangement links TRBV7-3 to TRBJ1-1; D unresolved. Germline V gene lookup returns CDR1 SGHTA and CDR2 FQGTGA. The CDR3 sequence is 14 residues long. V gave up 5 bases and J gave up 1 base, with 11 bases separating them. CDR3 DNA sequence: TGTGCCAGCAGCCCAGGTTGGGGGAACACTGAAGCTTTCTTT. Its translation is CASSPGWGNTEAFF.